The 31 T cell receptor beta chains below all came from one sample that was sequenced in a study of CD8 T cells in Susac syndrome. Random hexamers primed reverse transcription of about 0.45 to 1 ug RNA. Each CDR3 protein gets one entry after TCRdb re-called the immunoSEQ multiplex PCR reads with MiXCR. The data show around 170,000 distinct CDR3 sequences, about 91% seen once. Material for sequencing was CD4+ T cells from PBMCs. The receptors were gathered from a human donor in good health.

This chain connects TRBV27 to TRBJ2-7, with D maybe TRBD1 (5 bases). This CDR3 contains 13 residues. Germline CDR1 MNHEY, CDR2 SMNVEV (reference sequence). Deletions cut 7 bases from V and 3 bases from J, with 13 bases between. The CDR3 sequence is CASTLGVDYEQYF. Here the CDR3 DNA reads TGTGCCAGCACCTTAGGGGTGGACTACGAGCAGTACTTC.

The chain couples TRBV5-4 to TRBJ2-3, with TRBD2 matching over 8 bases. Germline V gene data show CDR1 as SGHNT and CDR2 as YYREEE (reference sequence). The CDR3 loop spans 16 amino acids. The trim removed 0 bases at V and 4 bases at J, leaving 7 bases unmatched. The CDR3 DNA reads TGTGCCAGCAGCTTGGGTAACGGGGGGGTGGCAGATACGCAGTATTTT. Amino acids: CASSLGNGGVADTQYF.

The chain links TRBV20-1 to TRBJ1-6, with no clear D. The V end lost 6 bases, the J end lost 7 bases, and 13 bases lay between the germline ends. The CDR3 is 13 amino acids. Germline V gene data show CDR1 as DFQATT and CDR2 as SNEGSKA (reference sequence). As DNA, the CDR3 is TGCAGTGCCATCAGTCACGGCAATTCACCCCTCCACTTT. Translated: CSAISHGNSPLHF.

CDR3 sequence: CASSSRAATQYF. The CDR3 DNA is TGTGCCAGCAGCAGCAGGGCGGCGACCCAGTACTTC. The chain carries TRBV7-2 and TRBJ2-5, with a tentative D call TRBD1 (5 bases). V was clipped by 5 bases and J by 7 bases, with 11 bases between them. This CDR3 has 12 residues. The germline V gene has CDR1 SGHTA and CDR2 FQGNSA.

The CDR3 DNA reads as TGTGCCAGCAGCGCCTACAACTACGAGCAGTACTTC. The encoded protein is CASSAYNYEQYF. V and J are TRBV13 and TRBJ2-7; D gene ambiguous. V dropped 5 bases and J dropped 3 bases, with 8 bases sitting between them. The CDR3 has 12 residues. CDR1 is PRHDT and CDR2 is FYEKMQ in the germline V gene (reference sequence).

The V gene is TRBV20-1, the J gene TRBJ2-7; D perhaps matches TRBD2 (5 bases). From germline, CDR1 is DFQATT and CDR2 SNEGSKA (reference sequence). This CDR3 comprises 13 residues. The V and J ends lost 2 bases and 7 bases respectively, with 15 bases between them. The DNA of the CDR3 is TGCAGTGCTAGAATGACTAAATCGGGGGAGCAGTACTTC. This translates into CSARMTKSGEQYF.

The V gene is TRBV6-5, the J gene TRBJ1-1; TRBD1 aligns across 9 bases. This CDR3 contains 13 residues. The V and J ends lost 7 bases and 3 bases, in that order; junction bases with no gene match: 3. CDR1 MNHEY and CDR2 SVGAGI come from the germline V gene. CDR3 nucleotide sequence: TGTGCCAGCACACGGACAGGGGACACTGAAGCTTTCTTT. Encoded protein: CASTRTGDTEAFF.

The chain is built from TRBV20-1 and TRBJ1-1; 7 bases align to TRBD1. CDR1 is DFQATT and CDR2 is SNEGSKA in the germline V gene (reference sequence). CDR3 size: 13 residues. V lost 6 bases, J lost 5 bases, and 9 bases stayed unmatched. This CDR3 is CSARTGGGTEAFF. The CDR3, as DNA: TGCAGTGCCAGGACAGGAGGAGGGACTGAAGCTTTCTTT.

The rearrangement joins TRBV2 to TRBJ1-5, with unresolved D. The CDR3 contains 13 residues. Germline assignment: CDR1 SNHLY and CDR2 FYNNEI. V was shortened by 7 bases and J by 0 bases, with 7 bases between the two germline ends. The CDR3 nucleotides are TGTGCCAGCAATGGTGATAGCAATCAGCCCCAGCATTTT. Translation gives CASNGDSNQPQHF.

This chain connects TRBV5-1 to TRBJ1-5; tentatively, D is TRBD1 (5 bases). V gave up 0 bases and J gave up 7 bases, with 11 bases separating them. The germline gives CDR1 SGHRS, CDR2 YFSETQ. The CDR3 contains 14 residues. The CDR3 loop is CASSLGTKGQPQHF. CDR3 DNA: TGCGCCAGCAGCTTGGGGACAAAGGGGCAGCCCCAGCATTTT. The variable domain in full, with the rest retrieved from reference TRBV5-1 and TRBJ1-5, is KAGVTQTPRYLIKTRGQQVTLSCSPISGHRSVSWYQQTPGQGLQFLFEYFSETQRNKGNFPGRFSGRQFSNSRSEMNVSTLELGDSALYLCASSLGTKGQPQHFGDGTRLSIL.

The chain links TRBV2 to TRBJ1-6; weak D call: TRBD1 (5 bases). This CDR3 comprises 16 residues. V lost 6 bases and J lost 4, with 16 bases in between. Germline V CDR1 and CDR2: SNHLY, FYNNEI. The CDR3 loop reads CASSLGGTGYNSPLHF. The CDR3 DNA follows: TGTGCCAGCAGCTTAGGCGGGACGGGATATAATTCACCCCTCCACTTT.

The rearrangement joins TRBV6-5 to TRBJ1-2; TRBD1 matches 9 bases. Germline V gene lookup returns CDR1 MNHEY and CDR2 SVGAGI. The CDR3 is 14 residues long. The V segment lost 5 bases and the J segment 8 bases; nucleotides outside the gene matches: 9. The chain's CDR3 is CASSGNRGLGGYTF. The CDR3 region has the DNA TGTGCCAGCAGTGGTAACAGGGGGCTCGGGGGCTACACCTTC.

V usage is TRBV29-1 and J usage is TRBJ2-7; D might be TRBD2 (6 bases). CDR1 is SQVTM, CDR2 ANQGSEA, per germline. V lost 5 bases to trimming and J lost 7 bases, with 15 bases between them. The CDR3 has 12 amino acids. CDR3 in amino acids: CSVLAGGREQYF. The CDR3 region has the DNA TGCAGCGTTCTCGCCGGGGGACGGGAGCAGTACTTC.

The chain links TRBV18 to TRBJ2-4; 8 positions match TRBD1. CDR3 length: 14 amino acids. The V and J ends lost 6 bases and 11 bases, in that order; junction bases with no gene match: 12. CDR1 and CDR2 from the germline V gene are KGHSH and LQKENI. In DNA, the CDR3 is TGTGCCAGCTCCCCCCGGACAGGGATGAACCTTCAGTACTTC. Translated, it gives CASSPRTGMNLQYF.

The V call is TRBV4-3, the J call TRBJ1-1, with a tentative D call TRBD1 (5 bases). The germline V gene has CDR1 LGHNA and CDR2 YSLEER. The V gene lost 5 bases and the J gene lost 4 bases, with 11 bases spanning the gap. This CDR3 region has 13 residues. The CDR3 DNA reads TGCGCCAGCAGCTCCGTAGGGGCCACTGAAGCTTTCTTT. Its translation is CASSSVGATEAFF.

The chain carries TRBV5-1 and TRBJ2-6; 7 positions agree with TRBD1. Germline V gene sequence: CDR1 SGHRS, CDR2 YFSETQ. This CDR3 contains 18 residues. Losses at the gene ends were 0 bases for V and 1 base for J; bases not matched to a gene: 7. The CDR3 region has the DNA TGCGCCAGCAGCTTGGCCCCCGGGACAGCATCTGGGGCCAACGTCCTGACTTTC. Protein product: CASSLAPGTASGANVLTF.

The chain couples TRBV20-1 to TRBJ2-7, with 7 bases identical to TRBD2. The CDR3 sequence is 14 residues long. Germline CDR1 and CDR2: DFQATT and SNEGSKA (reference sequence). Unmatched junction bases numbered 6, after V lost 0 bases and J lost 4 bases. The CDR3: CSARERTSGYEQYF. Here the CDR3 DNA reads TGCAGTGCTAGAGAGAGGACTAGTGGTTACGAGCAGTACTTC.

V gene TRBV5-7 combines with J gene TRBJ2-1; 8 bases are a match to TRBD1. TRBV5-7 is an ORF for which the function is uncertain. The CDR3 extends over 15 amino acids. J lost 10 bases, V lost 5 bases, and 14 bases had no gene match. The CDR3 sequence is CASRTGGQGAEEQFF. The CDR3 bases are TGTGCCAGCAGGACAGGCGGGCAGGGGGCTGAAGAGCAGTTCTTC.

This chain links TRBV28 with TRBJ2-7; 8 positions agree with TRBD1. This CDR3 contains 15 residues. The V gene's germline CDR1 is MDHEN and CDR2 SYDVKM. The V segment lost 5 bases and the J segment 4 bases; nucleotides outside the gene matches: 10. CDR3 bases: TGTGCCAGCAGTCCCCCCGGGACAGGAGTTTACGAGCAGTACTTC. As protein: CASSPPGTGVYEQYF.

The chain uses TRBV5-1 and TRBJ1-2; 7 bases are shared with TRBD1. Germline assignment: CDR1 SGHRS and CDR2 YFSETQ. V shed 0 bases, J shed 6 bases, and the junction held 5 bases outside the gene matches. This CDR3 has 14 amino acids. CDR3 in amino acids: CASSLGPGGDGYTF. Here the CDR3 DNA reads TGCGCCAGCAGCTTGGGTCCAGGGGGTGATGGCTACACCTTC. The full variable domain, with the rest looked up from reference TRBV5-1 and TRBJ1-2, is KAGVTQTPRYLIKTRGQQVTLSCSPISGHRSVSWYQQTPGQGLQFLFEYFSETQRNKGNFPGRFSGRQFSNSRSEMNVSTLELGDSALYLCASSLGPGGDGYTFGSGTRLTVV.

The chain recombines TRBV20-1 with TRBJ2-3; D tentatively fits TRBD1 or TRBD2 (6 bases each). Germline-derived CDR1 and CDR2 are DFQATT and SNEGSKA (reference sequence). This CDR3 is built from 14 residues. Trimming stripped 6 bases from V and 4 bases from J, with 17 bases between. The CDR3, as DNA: TGCAGTGCCCCCAGGAGGGGGGTTCCAGATACGCAGTATTTT. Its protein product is CSAPRRGVPDTQYF.

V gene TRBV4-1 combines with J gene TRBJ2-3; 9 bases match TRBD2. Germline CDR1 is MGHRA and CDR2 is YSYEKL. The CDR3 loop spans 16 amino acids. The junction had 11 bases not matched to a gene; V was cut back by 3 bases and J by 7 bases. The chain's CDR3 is CASSQPLREGRNTQYF. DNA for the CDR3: TGCGCCAGCAGCCAGCCTTTGCGGGAGGGCCGAAATACGCAGTATTTT.

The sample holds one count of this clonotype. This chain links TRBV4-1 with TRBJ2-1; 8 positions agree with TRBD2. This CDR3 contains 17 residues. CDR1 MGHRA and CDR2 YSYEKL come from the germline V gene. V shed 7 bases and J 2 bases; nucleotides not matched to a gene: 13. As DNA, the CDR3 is TGCGCCAGCACCCACTCAGGCCAGCGGGGGCCCTACAATGAGCAGTTCTTC. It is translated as CASTHSGQRGPYNEQFF.

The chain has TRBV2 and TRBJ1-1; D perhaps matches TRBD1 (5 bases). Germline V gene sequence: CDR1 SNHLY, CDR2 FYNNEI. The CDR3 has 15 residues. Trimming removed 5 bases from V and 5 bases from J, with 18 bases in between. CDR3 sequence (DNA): TGTGCCAGCAGTCTAGTGAGGGGTACCGGGACTGAAGCTTTCTTT. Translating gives CASSLVRGTGTEAFF.

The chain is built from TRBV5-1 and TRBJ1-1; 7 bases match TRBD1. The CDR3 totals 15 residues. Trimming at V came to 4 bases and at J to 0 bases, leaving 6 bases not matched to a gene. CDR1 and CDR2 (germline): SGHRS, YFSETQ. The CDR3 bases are TGCGCCAGCAGCCCCCCGGGACAGTTGAACACTGAAGCTTTCTTT. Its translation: CASSPPGQLNTEAFF.

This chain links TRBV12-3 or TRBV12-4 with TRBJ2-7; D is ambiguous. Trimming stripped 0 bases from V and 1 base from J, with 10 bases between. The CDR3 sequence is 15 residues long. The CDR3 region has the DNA TGTGCCAGCAGTTTAGCGGCAGGTACTTCCTACGAGCAGTACTTC. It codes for CASSLAAGTSYEQYF.

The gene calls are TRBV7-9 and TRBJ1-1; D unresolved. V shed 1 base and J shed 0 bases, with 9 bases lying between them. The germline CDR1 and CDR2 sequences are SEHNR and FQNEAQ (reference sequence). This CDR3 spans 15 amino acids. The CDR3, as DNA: TGTGCCAGCAGCTTAGACCCAATCGTGAACACTGAAGCTTTCTTT. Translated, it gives CASSLDPIVNTEAFF.

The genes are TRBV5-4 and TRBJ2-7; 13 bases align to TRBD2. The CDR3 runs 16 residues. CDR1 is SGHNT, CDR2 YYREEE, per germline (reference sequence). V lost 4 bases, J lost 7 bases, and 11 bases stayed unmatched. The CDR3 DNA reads TGTGCCAGCAGCACGACACCGGGACTAGCGGGACAAGAGCAGTACTTC. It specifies CASSTTPGLAGQEQYF.

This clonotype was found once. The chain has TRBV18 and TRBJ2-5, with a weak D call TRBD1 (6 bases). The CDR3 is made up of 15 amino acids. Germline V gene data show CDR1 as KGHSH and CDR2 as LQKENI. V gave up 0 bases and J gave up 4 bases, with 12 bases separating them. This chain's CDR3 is CASSPPVGRGETQYF. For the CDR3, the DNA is TGTGCCAGCTCACCACCGGTCGGCAGGGGAGAGACCCAGTACTTC.

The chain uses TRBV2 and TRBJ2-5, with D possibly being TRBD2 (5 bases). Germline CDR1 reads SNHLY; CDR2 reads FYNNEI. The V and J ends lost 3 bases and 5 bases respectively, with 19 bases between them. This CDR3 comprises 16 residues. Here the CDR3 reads CASSDPLGRVTETQYF. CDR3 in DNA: TGTGCCAGCAGTGACCCTCTCGGGCGGGTTACGGAGACCCAGTACTTC.

The DNA of the CDR3 is TGCGCCAGCGGCGGGGGACCGAACACCGGGGAGCTGTTTTTT. Translating gives CASGGGPNTGELFF. The V and J genes are TRBV5-1 and TRBJ2-2; 7 bases fit TRBD2. The CDR3 has 14 residues. The germline V gene encodes CDR1 SGHRS and CDR2 YFSETQ. Losses at the gene ends were 7 bases for V and 0 bases for J; bases not matched to a gene: 3. Full variable domain (missing parts from reference TRBV5-1 and TRBJ2-2): KAGVTQTPRYLIKTRGQQVTLSCSPISGHRSVSWYQQTPGQGLQFLFEYFSETQRNKGNFPGRFSGRQFSNSRSEMNVSTLELGDSALYLCASGGGPNTGELFFGEGSRLTVL.